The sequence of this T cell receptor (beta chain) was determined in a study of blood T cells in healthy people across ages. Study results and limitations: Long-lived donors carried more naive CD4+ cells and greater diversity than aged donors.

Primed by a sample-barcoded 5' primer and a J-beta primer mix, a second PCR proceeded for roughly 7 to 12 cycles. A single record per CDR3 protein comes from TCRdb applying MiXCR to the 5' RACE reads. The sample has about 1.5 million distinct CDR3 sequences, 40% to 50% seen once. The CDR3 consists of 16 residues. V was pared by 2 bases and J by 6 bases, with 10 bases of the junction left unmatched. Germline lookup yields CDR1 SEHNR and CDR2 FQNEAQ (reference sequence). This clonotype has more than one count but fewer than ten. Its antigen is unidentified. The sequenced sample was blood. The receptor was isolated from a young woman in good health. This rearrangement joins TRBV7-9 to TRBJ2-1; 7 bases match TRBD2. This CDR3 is CASSLSSGSLGNEQFF. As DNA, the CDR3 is TGTGCCAGCAGCTTATCTAGCGGTTCCCTGGGCAATGAGCAGTTCTTC.